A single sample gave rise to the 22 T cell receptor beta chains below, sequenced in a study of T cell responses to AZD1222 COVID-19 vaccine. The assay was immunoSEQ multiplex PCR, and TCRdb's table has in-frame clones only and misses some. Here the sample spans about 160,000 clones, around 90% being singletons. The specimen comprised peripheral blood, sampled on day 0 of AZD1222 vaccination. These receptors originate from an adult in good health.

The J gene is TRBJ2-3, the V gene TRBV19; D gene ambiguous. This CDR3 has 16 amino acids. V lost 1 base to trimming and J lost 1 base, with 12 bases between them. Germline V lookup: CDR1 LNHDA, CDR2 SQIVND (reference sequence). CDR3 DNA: TGTGCCAGTAGTATAGTATGGGGTGGGCGCACAGATACGCAGTATTTT. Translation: CASSIVWGGRTDTQYF.

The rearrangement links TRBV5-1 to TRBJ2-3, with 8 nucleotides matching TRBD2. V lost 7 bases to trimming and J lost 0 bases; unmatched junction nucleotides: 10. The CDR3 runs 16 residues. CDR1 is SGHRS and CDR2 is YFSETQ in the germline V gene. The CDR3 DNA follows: TGCGCCAGCCCCCGCGGACTAGCCTCTAGCACAGATACGCAGTATTTT. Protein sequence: CASPRGLASSTDTQYF.

The CDR3 sequence: CSARFGYEQFF. The CDR3 DNA reads as TGCAGTGCCAGATTCGGGTATGAGCAGTTCTTC. This chain joins TRBV20-1 and TRBJ2-1; D unclear. The CDR3 has 11 residues. CDR1 is DFQATT and CDR2 is SNEGSKA in the germline V gene (reference sequence). V lost 6 bases to trimming and J lost 8 bases, with 11 bases between them.

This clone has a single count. The CDR3, as DNA: TGTGCCAGCAGGGATCCCCGAGGACAGGGGCTGCACGAGCAGTACTTC. It translates to CASRDPRGQGLHEQYF. The chain links TRBV28 to TRBJ2-7; TRBD1 agrees at 9 bases. From germline, CDR1 is MDHEN and CDR2 SYDVKM. Unmatched junction bases numbered 14, after V lost 6 bases and J lost 5 bases. This CDR3 region has 16 residues.

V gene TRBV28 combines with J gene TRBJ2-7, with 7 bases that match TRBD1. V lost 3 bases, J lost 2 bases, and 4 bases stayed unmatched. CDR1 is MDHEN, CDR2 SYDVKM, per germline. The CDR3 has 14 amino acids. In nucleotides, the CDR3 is TGTGCCAGCAGTTTTCCGGGACAGCCCTACGAGCAGTACTTC. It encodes CASSFPGQPYEQYF. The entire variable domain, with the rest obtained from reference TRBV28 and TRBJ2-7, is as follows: DVKVTQSSRYLVKRTGEKVFLECVQDMDHENMFWYRQDPGLGLRLIYFSYDVKMKEKGDIPEGYSVSREKKERFSLILESASTNQTSMYLCASSFPGQPYEQYFGPGTRLTVT.

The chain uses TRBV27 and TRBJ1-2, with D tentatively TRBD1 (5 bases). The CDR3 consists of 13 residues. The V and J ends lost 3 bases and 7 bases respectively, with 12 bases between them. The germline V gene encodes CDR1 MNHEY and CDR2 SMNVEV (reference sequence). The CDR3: CASSLGPGLGYTF. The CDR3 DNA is TGTGCCAGCAGTTTGGGCCCGGGGCTTGGCTACACCTTC.

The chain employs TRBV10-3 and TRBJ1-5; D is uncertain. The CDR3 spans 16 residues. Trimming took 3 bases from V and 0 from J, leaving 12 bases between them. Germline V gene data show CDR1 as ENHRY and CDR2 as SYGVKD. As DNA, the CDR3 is TGTGCCATCAGTGAATCACAGATGAATAGCAATCAGCCCCAGCATTTT. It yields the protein CAISESQMNSNQPQHF.

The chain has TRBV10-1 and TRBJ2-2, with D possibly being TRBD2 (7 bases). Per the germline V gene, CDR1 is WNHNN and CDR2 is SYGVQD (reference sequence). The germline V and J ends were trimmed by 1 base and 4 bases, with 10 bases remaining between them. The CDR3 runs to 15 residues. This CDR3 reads CASSELRGGTGELFF. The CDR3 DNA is TGCGCCAGCAGTGAGTTAAGGGGGGGCACCGGGGAGCTGTTTTTT.

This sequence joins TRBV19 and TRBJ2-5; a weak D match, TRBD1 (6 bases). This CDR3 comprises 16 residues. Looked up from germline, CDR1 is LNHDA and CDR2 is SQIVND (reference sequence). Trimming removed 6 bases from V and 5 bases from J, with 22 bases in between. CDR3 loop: CASSPGHWRSAETQYF. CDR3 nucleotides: TGTGCCAGTAGCCCGGGACATTGGCGGTCGGCGGAGACCCAGTACTTC.

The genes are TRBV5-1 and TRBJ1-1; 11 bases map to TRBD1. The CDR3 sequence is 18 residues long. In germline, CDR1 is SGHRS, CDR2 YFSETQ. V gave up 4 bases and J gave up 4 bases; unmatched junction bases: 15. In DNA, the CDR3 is TGCGCCAGCAGCGAAAAATACTTCTTCGGGACAGGGGGCACTGAAGCTTTCTTT. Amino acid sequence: CASSEKYFFGTGGTEAFF.

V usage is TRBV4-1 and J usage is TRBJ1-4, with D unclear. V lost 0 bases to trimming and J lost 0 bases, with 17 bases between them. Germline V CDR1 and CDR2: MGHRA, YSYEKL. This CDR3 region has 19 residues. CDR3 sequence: CASSQDLSWKSATNEKLFF. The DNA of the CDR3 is TGCGCCAGCAGCCAAGACTTGAGCTGGAAATCTGCAACTAATGAAAAACTGTTTTTT.

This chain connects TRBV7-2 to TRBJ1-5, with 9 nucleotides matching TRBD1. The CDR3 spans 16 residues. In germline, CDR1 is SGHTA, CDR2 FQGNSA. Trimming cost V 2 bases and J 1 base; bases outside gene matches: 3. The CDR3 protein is CASSLTGTGSNQPQHF. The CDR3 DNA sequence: TGTGCCAGCAGCTTAACCGGGACAGGGAGCAATCAGCCCCAGCATTTT.

DNA of the CDR3: TGTGCCAGTAGACCAAGGGGTGCCCGGCAGCCCCAGCATTTT. Encoded protein: CASRPRGARQPQHF. This rearrangement joins TRBV19 to TRBJ1-5, with D tentatively TRBD1 (5 bases). Germline-derived CDR1 and CDR2 are LNHDA and SQIVND (reference sequence). Trimming cost V 6 bases and J 7 bases, with 16 bases left between them. CDR3 length: 14 amino acids.

The CDR3 loop reads CASSLTSGLREQYF. The CDR3 DNA follows: TGTGCCAGCAGCTTAACTAGCGGGCTTCGAGAGCAGTACTTC. The chain is built from TRBV7-2 and TRBJ2-7; 9 bases align to TRBD2. Germline assignment: CDR1 SGHTA and CDR2 FQGNSA. V lost 2 bases and J lost 7; bases outside the gene matches: 6. CDR3 length: 14 residues.

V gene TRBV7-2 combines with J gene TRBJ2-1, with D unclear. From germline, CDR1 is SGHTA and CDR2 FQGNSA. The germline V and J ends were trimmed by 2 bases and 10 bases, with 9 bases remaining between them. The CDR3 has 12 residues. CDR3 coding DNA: TGTGCCAGCAGCTTAATTAATAGAGAGCAGTTCTTC. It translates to CASSLINREQFF.

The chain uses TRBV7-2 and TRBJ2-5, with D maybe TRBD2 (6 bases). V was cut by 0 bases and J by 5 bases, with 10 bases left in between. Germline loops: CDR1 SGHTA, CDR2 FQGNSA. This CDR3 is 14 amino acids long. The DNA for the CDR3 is TGTGCCAGCAGCTTAGCGGGGGGACGGGAGACCCAGTACTTC. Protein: CASSLAGGRETQYF.

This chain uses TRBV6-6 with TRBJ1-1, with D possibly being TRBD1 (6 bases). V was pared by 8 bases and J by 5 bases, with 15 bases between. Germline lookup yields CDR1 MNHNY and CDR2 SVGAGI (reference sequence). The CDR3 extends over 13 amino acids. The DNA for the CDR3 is TGTGCCAGCCACACACAGGGAGCGACTGAAGCTTTCTTT. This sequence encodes CASHTQGATEAFF.

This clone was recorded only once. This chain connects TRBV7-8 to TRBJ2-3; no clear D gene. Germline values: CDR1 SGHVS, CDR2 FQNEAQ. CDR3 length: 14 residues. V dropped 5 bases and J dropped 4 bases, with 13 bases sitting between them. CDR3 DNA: TGTGCCAGCAGCCCGCTCCCCAGAGCAGATACGCAGTATTTT. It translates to CASSPLPRADTQYF.

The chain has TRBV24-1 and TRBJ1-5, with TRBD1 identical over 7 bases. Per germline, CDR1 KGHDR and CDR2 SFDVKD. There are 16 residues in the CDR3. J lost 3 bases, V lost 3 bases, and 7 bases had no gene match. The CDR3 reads CATSDGGGQLNQPQHF. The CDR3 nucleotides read TGTGCCACCAGTGATGGGGGGGGACAGCTCAATCAGCCCCAGCATTTT.

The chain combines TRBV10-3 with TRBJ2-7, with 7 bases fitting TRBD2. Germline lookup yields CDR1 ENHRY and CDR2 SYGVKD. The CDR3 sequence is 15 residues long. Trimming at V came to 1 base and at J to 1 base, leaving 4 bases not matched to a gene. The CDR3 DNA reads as TGTGCCATCAGTGAGTTCGAGCGGGGTTCCTACGAGCAGTACTTC. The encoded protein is CAISEFERGSYEQYF.

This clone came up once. The CDR3: CASSYSRSYNSPLHF. Here the CDR3 DNA reads TGTGCCAGCAGTTACAGCAGATCCTATAATTCACCCCTCCACTTT. J is TRBJ1-6 and V is TRBV27; D gene ambiguous. Trimming took 4 bases from V and 1 from J, leaving 8 bases between them. This CDR3 region has 15 residues. From germline, CDR1 is MNHEY and CDR2 SMNVEV (reference sequence).

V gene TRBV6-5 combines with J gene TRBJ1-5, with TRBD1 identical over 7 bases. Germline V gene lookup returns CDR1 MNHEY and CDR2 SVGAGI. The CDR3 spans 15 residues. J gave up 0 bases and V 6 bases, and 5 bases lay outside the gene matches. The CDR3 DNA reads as TGTGCCAGCAGCAGGGACAGTACTAGCAATCAGCCCCAGCATTTT. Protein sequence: CASSRDSTSNQPQHF.